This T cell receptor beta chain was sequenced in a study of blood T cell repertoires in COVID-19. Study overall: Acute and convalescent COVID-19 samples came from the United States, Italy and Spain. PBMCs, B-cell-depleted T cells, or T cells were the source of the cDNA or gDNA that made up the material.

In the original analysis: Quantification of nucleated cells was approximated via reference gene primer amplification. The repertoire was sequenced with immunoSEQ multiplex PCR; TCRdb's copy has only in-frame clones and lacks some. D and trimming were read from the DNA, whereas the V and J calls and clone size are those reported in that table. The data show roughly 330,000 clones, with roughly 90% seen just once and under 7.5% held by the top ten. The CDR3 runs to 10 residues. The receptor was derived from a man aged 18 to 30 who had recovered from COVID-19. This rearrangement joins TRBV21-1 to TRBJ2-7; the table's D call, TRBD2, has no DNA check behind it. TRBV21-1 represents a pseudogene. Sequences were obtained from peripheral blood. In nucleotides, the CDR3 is TGTGCCAGCATCGGGTACGAGCAGTACTTC. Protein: CASIGYEQYF.